Listed here are 7 T cell receptor beta chains from one sample, sequenced in a study of shared clonotypes between healthy human individuals. Sequencing was performed with immunoSEQ multiplex PCR; in TCRdb, only in-frame clones are kept and a portion is missing. The sample records nearly 1,000,000 clones, more than 75% being singletons. Sequencing was performed on memory CD4+ T cells sorted from blood. Subset defined: CD45RA-negative fraction. These receptors were taken from a young man in good health.

The rearrangement joins TRBV28 to TRBJ2-6, with D tentatively TRBD1 (6 bases). CDR3 length equals 15 residues. The germline V gene has CDR1 MDHEN and CDR2 SYDVKM. Between the trimmed V and J ends, which lost 8 bases and 1 base, there was a span of 12 bases. The CDR3 spells CASGKGGSGANVLTF. CDR3 DNA sequence: TGTGCCAGCGGCAAAGGGGGATCTGGGGCCAACGTCCTGACTTTC.

The chain links TRBV7-9 to TRBJ2-6; D call uncertain. Trimming left V 3 bases short and J 4 bases short, with 13 bases between. Germline lookup yields CDR1 SEHNR and CDR2 FQNEAQ (reference sequence). CDR3 length: 16 residues. Here the CDR3 reads CASSFNLGSGANVLTF. CDR3 nucleotides: TGTGCCAGCAGCTTTAATCTGGGTTCGGGGGCCAACGTCCTGACTTTC.

The chain carries TRBV5-1 and TRBJ2-7, with a possible D match to TRBD1 (5 bases). The CDR3 covers 15 residues. Trimming left V 0 bases short and J 7 bases short, with 17 bases between. Germline lookup yields CDR1 SGHRS and CDR2 YFSETQ. The CDR3 sequence is CASSLAGNPLREQYF. In DNA form, the CDR3 reads TGCGCCAGCAGCTTGGCAGGGAATCCCTTACGTGAGCAGTACTTC.

V usage is TRBV10-3 and J usage is TRBJ2-3, with TRBD2 identical over 9 bases. Germline lookup yields CDR1 ENHRY and CDR2 SYGVKD. Trimming cost V 5 bases and J 0 bases; bases outside gene matches: 9. The CDR3 spans 17 residues. CDR3 nucleotides: TGTGCCATCAGTTCACCGACTAGCGGCCGCAGCACAGATACGCAGTATTTT. As protein: CAISSPTSGRSTDTQYF.

A remark on this clone: The junction departs from the called germline gene at one end, perhaps through a read error. The CDR3 DNA reads TGTGCTAGCAGCTTGGGGGGGGTAGGAGATACGCAGTATTTT. Its translation is CASSLGGVGDTQYF. The chain is built from TRBV7-7 and TRBJ2-3; TRBD2 matches 7 bases. The germline V gene has CDR1 SSHAT and CDR2 FNYEAQ (reference sequence). The CDR3 length is 14 residues.

Of note for this clone: This sample includes further DNA sequences coding for the same CDR3. This chain uses TRBV15 with TRBJ1-2; D ambiguous. The CDR3 spans 12 residues. Germline V gene sequence: CDR1 LNHNV, CDR2 YYDKDF (reference sequence). The V end lost 5 bases, the J end lost 2 bases, and 6 bases lay between the germline ends. The chain's CDR3 is CATSGSNYGYTF. In DNA form, the CDR3 reads TGTGCCACCAGCGGATCGAACTATGGCTACACCTTC.

The genes are TRBV30 and TRBJ2-1, with TRBD1 matching over 8 bases. Germline CDR1 reads GTSNPN; CDR2 reads SVGIG (reference sequence). Trimming cost V 5 bases and J 7 bases; bases outside gene matches: 4. The CDR3 has 12 amino acids. In nucleotides, the CDR3 is TGTGCCTGGGCTCGACAGGGGAATGAGCAGTTCTTC. It encodes CAWARQGNEQFF.